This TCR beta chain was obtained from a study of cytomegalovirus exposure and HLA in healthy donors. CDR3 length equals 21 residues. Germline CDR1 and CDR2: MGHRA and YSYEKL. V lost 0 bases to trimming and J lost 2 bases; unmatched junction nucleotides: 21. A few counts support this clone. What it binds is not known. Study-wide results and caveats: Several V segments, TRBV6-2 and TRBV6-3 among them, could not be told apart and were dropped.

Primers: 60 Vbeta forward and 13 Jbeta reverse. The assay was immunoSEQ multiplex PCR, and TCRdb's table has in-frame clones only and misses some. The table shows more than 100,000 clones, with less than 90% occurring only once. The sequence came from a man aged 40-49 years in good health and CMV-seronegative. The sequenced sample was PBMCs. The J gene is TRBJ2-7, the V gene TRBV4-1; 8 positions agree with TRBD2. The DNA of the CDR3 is TGCGCCAGCAGCCAAGAGGGCCTCGGGGGGGCGGTAGGGCGTCACGCCTACGAGCAGTACTTC. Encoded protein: CASSQEGLGGAVGRHAYEQYF.